This is a list of T cell receptor beta chains from one sample in a study of monozygotic twins with cystic fibrosis. Clones were sequenced by immunoSEQ multiplex PCR, and TCRdb holds only the in-frame ones, with some missing. The sample includes 11,000 to 15,000 clones, about 85% seen only once; the top ten take approximately 0.99%. Sequenced input: blood. These receptors were obtained from a boy aged 5-17 years with cystic fibrosis. The CDR3 runs from the conserved cysteine through the conserved F or W. Each record gives: D gene, V gene, J gene, CDR3 protein, CDR3 DNA. The D gene is left open where the match is weak.

TRBD1	TRBV5-1	TRBJ1-1	CASSLATGGSIEAFF	TGCGCCAGCAGCTTGGCTACAGGGGGCTCCATTGAAGCTTTCTTT
.	TRBV6-1	TRBJ1-1	CASRVTGNTEAFF	TGTGCCAGCAGAGTCACGGGGAACACTGAAGCTTTCTTT
TRBD1	TRBV4-1	TRBJ1-1	CASSQDPLSGTGGTEAFF	TGCGCCAGCAGCCAAGATCCCCTCTCCGGGACAGGGGGCACTGAAGCTTTCTTT
.	TRBV4-1	TRBJ2-2	CASSQGRGLTVNTGELFF	TGCGCCAGCAGCCAAGGTCGGGGCCTGACAGTGAACACCGGGGAGCTGTTTTTT
.	TRBV15	TRBJ2-3	CATSRGGRSGEDTQYF	TGTGCCACCAGCAGAGGTGGCAGGTCAGGCGAAGATACGCAGTATTTT
.	TRBV7-2	TRBJ2-6	CASRFLPGPMNVLTF	TGTGCCAGCAGATTTCTTCCGGGACCGATGAACGTCCTGACTTTC
.	TRBV28	TRBJ1-3	CASSSGLYSGNTIYF	TGTGCCAGCAGTTCCGGACTGTACTCTGGAAACACCATATATTTT
TRBD1	TRBV5-1	TRBJ2-7	CASSSLGTGLYEQYF	TGCGCCAGCAGCTCCCTCGGGACAGGATTATACGAGCAGTACTTC
.	TRBV7-9	TRBJ1-1	CASSFELAEAFF	TGTGCCAGCAGCTTCGAACTAGCTGAAGCTTTCTTT
.	TRBV28	TRBJ2-7	CASSLIRESYEQYF	TGTGCCAGCAGTTTAATCCGGGAGTCGTACGAGCAGTACTTC